The entry below describes one TCR beta chain. The CDR3 loop spans 12 amino acids. V was cut by 5 bases and J by 6 bases, with 8 bases left in between. In germline, CDR1 is LNHDA, CDR2 SQIVND (reference sequence). Sequencing used immunoSEQ multiplex PCR; TCRdb keeps in-frame clones, though not all of them. The sample consists of 160,000 or so clones, about 86% of them appearing once. The data originate from a study of blood T cell repertoires in COVID-19. About the study: Whether acute or convalescent, the COVID-19 samples came from the United States, Italy and Spain. The cDNA or gDNA used as material had been derived from T cells, B-cell-depleted T cells, or PBMCs.

This clonotype was sampled from a woman at least 80 years old with acute or convalescent COVID-19. Source material: peripheral blood. The chain links TRBV19 to TRBJ1-5; D is unresolved. CDR3 loop: CASSLFGQPQHF. The DNA of the CDR3 is TGTGCCAGTAGTTTGTTCGGTCAGCCCCAGCATTTT. Looking up the rest from reference TRBV19 and TRBJ1-5 gives the full variable domain: DGGITQSPKYLFRKEGQNVTLSCEQNLNHDAMYWYRQDPGQGLRLIYYSQIVNDFQKGDIAEGYSVSREKKESFPLTVTSAQKNPTAFYLCASSLFGQPQHFGDGTRLSIL.